This TCR beta chain was captured by sequencing in a study of beta chain features in type 1 diabetes. Study results and limitations: All four CD4+ subsets from Type 1 diabetes patients carried moderately but significantly shorter TCRB CDR3s. Insertions were fewer and deletions more numerous at VDJ junctions in type 1 diabetes patients. PCR might pick shorter templates more often, in the same way for patients and controls.

On average, the one heparinised blood draw given by each donor was approximately 120 mL. The sequenced template was cDNA made from the entire isolated RNA. This table comes from immunoSEQ multiplex PCR, and its TCRdb copy is limited to in-frame clones, with some not included. The sample holds about 150,000 clones, roughly 8% seen once. As regards this clone: Its matching antigen is unknown.

The TCR comes from a man aged 18 to 29 with type 1 diabetes. The sequenced sample was central memory CD4+ T cells from blood.

CDR3 DNA sequence: TGTGCCAGCAGCCAAGCCGGAGCGGGGGGGGACGAGCAGTACTTC. Its translation is CASSQAGAGGDEQYF. J is TRBJ2-7 and V is TRBV14, with TRBD2 matching over 10 bases. Per germline, CDR1 SGHDN and CDR2 FVKESK. This CDR3 contains 15 residues. V was pared by 1 base and J by 5 bases, with 5 bases of the junction left unmatched. Supplemented by reference TRBV14 and TRBJ2-7, the full variable domain reads EAGVTQFPSHSVIEKGQTVTLRCDPISGHDNLYWYRRVMGKEIKFLLHFVKESKQDESGMPNNRFLAERTGGTYSTLKVQPAELEDSGVYFCASSQAGAGGDEQYFGPGTRLTVT.